This record looks at one TCR beta chain sequence and its context. The PCR contained 60 Vbeta and 13 Jbeta primers. Sequencing was performed with immunoSEQ multiplex PCR; in TCRdb, only in-frame clones are kept and a portion is missing. The table records almost 200,000 clones, 70% to 90% of them present only once. V was pared by 6 bases and J by 13 bases, with 19 bases between. Germline loops: CDR1 MNHNS, CDR2 SASEGT. The CDR3 sequence is 13 residues long. The data belong to a study of cytomegalovirus exposure and HLA in healthy donors. The sample was PBMCs. The receptor was isolated from a woman aged 50 to 60 in good health and CMV-seronegative. This chain connects TRBV6-1 to TRBJ1-5, with D possibly matching TRBD1 (5 bases). The CDR3 DNA reads as TGTGCCAGCAGCGCCGGGCAGGGAAGCCTACAGCATTTT. It encodes CASSAGQGSLQHF.